Each of the 8 T cell receptor beta chains below was sequenced from the same sample in a study of T cells in Graves' hyperthyroidism and ophthalmopathy. RNA transcripts were the template for amplifying TCR beta CDR3 regions. A set of HTBI primers served as the primers for a first-round RT-PCR of the TCR CDR3. Using its own MiXCR run on the multiplex PCR reads, TCRdb lists one record per CDR3 protein. The data hold about 640,000 distinct CDR3 sequences, with 45% observed a single time. The sequencing sample was made of peripheral blood or thyroid tissue (not recorded which). These receptors all stem from an adult man with Graves' disease, either hyperthyroidism or ophthalmopathy (not recorded which).

The chain recombines TRBV3-1 with TRBJ1-6; D is ambiguous. Germline loops: CDR1 LGHDT, CDR2 YNNKEL (reference sequence). CDR3 length: 13 amino acids. With 3 bases removed from V and 7 bases from J, the gap between germline ends came to 7 bases. CDR3 bases: TGTGCCAGCAGCCAGATTTCCAATTCACCCCTCCACTTT. Its translation: CASSQISNSPLHF.

This clonotype was seen ten or more times. The V call is TRBV29-1, the J call TRBJ1-4; D remains ambiguous. Deletions cut 2 bases from V and 8 bases from J, with 12 bases between. Looked up from germline, CDR1 is SQVTM and CDR2 is ANQGSEA. This CDR3 is built from 13 residues. The CDR3 spells CSVESRGGEKLFF. The CDR3, as DNA: TGCAGCGTTGAATCCCGGGGAGGGGAAAAACTGTTTTTT. Combining the CDR3 with reference TRBV29-1 and TRBJ1-4 gives the whole variable domain SAVISQKPSRDICQRGTSLTIQCQVDSQVTMMFWYRQQPGQSLTLIATANQGSEATYESGFVIDKFPISRPNLTFSTLTVSNMSPEDSSIYLCSVESRGGEKLFFGSGTQLSVL.

This clonotype has only a few counts. The chain employs TRBV6-6 and TRBJ1-5, with TRBD1 matching over 7 bases. Germline V gene sequence: CDR1 MNHNY, CDR2 SVGAGI (reference sequence). J lost 4 bases, V lost 6 bases, and 9 bases had no gene match. The CDR3 sequence is 15 residues long. CDR3 bases: TGTGCCAGCAGGCAAAGGACAGGTTTTAATCAGCCCCAGCATTTT. This translates into CASRQRTGFNQPQHF.

This clonotype was counted a single time. The V call is TRBV24-1, the J call TRBJ1-6, with a weak D call TRBD1 (6 bases). Germline assignment: CDR1 KGHDR and CDR2 SFDVKD. With 4 bases removed from V and 17 bases from J, the gap between germline ends came to 17 bases. The CDR3 sequence is 13 residues long. The CDR3, as DNA: TGTGCCACCAGTGACTCAGGGGCAGGGACTTTCCACTTT. Residues: CATSDSGAGTFHF.

About this clonotype: Since a much larger clone is just one base distant, this may be a read error. This chain connects TRBV24-1 to TRBJ1-1; D ambiguous. Germline V gene data show CDR1 as KGHDR and CDR2 as SFDVKD. This CDR3 contains 11 residues. Trimming shortened V by 4 bases and J by 2 bases, and 1 base separated the two germline ends. The CDR3 DNA is TGTGCCACCAGTGACAACACTGAAGCTTTCTTT. It is translated as CATSDNTEAFF.

The chain uses TRBV20-1 and TRBJ1-2, with TRBD1 identical over 10 bases. The J segment lost 5 bases and the V segment lost 6 bases, leaving 15 bases of the junction unmatched. This CDR3 contains 16 residues. CDR1 and CDR2 (germline): DFQATT, SNEGSKA (reference sequence). For the CDR3, the DNA is TGCAGTGCCAGCAGCCATGAGGGACAGGGGCTTTATGGCTACACCTTC. Protein sequence: CSASSHEGQGLYGYTF.

This clonotype was observed many times. The chain's CDR3 is CSVEGTGTDTEAFF. The CDR3 DNA follows: TGCAGCGTTGAAGGTACAGGGACGGACACTGAAGCTTTCTTT. The chain has TRBV29-1 and TRBJ1-1, with D tentatively TRBD1 (6 bases). Germline V gene data show CDR1 as SQVTM and CDR2 as ANQGSEA. The CDR3 contains 14 residues. V shed 1 base and J shed 3 bases, with 12 bases lying between them. Together with reference TRBV29-1 and TRBJ1-1, the CDR3 gives the full variable domain: SAVISQKPSRDICQRGTSLTIQCQVDSQVTMMFWYRQQPGQSLTLIATANQGSEATYESGFVIDKFPISRPNLTFSTLTVSNMSPEDSSIYLCSVEGTGTDTEAFFGQGTRLTVV.

The chain carries TRBV24-1 and TRBJ2-7; 7 bases agree with TRBD2. The trim removed 11 bases at V and 5 bases at J, leaving 14 bases unmatched. CDR1 and CDR2 from the germline V gene are KGHDR and SFDVKD. The CDR3 extends over 14 amino acids. CDR3: CASSSRGDSDEQYF. CDR3 nucleotides: TGTGCCAGCAGCTCCCGGGGGGATAGCGACGAGCAGTACTTC.